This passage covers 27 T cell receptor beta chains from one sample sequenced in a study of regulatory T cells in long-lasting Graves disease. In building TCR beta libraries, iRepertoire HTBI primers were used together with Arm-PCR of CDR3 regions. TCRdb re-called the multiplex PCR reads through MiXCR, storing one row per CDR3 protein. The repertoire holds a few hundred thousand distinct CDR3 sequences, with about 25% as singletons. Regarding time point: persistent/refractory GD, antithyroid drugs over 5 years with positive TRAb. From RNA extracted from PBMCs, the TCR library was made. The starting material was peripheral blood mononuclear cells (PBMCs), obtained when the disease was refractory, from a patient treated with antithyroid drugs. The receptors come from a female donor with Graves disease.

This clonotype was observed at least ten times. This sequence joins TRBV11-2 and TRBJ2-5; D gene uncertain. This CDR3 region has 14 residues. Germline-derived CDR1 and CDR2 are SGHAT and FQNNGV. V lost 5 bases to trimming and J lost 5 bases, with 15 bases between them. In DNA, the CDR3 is TGTGCCAGCAGCCCAAACGCCGGTGGCGAGACCCAGTACTTC. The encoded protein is CASSPNAGGETQYF.

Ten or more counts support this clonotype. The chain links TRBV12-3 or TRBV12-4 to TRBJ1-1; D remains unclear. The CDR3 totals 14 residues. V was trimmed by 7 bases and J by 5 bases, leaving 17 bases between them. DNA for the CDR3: TGTGCCAGCACCATACCCGGGGTTTCGACTGAAGCTTTCTTT. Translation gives CASTIPGVSTEAFF.

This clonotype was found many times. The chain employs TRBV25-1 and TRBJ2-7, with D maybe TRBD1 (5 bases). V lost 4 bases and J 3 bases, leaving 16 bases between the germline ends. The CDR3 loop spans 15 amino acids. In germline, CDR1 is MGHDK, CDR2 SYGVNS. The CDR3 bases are TGTGCCAGCAGTGGGCGAGACAGTCGGATCTACGAGCAGTACTTC. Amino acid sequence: CASSGRDSRIYEQYF.

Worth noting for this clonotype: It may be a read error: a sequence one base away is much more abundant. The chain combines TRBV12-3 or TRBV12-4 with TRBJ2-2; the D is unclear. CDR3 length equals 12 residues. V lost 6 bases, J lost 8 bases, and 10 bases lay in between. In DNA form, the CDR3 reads TGTGCCAGCAGCGAAGCAGCGGGGGAGCTGTTTTTT. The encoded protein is CASSEAAGELFF.

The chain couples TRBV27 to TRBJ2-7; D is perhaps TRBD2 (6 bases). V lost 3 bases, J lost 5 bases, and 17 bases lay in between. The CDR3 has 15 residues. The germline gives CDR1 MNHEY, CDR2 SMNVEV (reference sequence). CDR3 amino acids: CASSLSGVASNEQYF. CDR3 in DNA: TGTGCCAGCAGTTTGTCGGGGGTTGCGTCTAACGAGCAGTACTTC.

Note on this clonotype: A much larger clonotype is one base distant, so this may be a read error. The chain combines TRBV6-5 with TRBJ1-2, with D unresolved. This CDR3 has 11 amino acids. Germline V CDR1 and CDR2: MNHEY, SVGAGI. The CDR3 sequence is CTSRYKDGYTF. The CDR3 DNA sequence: TGTACCAGCAGGTACAAGGATGGCTACACCTTC.

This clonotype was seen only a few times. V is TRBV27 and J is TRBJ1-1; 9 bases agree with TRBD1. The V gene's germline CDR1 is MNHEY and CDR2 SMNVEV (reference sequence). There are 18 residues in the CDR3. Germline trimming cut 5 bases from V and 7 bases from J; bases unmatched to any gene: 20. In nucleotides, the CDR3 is TGTGCCAGCAGTCCTAGGGGGTCAACGACAGGGGGTTTGGGTGAAGCTTTCTTT. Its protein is CASSPRGSTTGGLGEAFF.

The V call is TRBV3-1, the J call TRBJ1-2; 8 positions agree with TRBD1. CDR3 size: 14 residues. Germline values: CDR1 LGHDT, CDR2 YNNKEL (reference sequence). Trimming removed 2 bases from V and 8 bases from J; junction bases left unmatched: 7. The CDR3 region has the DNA TGTGCCAGCAGCCAAACACGACAGGGGCCCGGCTACACCTTC. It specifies CASSQTRQGPGYTF. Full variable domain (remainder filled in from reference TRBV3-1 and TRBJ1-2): DTAVSQTPKYLVTQMGNDKSIKCEQNLGHDTMYWYKQDSKKFLKIMFSYNNKELIINETVPNRFSPKSPDKAHLNLHINSLELGDSAVYFCASSQTRQGPGYTFGSGTRLTVV.

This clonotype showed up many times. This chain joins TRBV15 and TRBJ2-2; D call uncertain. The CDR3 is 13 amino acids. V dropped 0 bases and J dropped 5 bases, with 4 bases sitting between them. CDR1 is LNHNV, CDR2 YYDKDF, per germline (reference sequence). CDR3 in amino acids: CATSRERTGELFF. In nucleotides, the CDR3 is TGTGCCACCAGCAGAGAGAGGACCGGGGAGCTGTTTTTT.

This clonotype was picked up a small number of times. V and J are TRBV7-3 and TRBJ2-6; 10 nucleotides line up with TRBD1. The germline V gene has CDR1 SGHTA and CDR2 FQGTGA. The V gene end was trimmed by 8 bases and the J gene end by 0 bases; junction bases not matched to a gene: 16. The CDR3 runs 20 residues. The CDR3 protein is CASPNDRGHSVLSGANVLTF. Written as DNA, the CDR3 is TGTGCCAGCCCTAACGACAGGGGGCACTCCGTTCTCTCTGGGGCCAACGTCCTGACTTTC. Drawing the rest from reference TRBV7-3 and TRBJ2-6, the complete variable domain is GAGVSQTPSNKVTEKGKYVELRCDPISGHTALYWYRQSLGQGPEFLIYFQGTGAADDSGLPNDRFFAVRPEGSVSTLKIQRTERGDSAVYLCASPNDRGHSVLSGANVLTFGAGSRLTVL.

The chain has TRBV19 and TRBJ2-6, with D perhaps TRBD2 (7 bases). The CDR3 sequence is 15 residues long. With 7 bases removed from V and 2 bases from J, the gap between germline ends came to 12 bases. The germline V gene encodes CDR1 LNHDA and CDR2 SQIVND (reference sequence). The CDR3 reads CASIDGGPGANVLTF. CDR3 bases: TGTGCCAGTATAGACGGGGGGCCTGGGGCCAACGTCCTGACTTTC.

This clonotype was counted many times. The CDR3 sequence is CSARDQTRATDEQYF. In DNA, the CDR3 is TGCAGTGCTAGAGATCAGACGCGGGCAACGGACGAGCAGTACTTC. The chain links TRBV20-1 to TRBJ2-7; D may be TRBD2 (5 bases). Germline lookup yields CDR1 DFQATT and CDR2 SNEGSKA (reference sequence). Deletions cut 0 bases from V and 5 bases from J, with 17 bases between. The length of the CDR3 is 15 residues.

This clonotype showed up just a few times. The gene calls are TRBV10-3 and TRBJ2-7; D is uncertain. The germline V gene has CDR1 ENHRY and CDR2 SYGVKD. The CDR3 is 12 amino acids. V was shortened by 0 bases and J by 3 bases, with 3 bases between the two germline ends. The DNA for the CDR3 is TGTGCCATCAGTGAGTCAAACTACGAGCAGTACTTC. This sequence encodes CAISESNYEQYF.

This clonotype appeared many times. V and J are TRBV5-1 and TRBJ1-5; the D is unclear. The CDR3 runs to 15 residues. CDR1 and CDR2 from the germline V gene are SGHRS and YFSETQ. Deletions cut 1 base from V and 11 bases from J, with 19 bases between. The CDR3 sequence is CASSLSGGTIEAQHF. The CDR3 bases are TGCGCCAGCAGCTTGTCAGGTGGTACTATTGAAGCCCAGCATTTT.

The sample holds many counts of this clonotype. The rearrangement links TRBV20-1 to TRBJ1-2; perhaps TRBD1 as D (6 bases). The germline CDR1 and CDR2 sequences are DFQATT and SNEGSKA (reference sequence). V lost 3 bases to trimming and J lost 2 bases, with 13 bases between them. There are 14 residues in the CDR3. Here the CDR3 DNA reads TGCAGTGCTAGTCCACCGACAGGAAACTATGGCTACACCTTC. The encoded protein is CSASPPTGNYGYTF.

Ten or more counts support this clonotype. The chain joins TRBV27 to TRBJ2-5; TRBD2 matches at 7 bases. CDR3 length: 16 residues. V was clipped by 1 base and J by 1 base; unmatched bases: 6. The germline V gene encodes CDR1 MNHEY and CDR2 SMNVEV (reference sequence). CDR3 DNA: TGTGCCAGCAGTTTATTCAGCGGGGAGCCCCAAGAGACCCAGTACTTC. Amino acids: CASSLFSGEPQETQYF.

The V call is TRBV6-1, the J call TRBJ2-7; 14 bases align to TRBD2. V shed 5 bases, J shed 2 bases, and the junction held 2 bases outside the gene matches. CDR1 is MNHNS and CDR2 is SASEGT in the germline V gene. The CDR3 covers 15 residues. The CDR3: CASSRTSGRPYEQYF. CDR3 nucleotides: TGTGCCAGCAGTCGGACTAGCGGGAGGCCCTACGAGCAGTACTTC.

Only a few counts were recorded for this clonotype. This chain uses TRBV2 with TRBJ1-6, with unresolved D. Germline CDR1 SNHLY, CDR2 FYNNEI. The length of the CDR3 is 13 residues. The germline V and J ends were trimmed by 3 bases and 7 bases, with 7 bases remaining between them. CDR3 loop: CASSEVLNSPLHF. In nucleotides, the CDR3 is TGTGCCAGCAGTGAGGTGTTAAATTCACCCCTCCACTTT.

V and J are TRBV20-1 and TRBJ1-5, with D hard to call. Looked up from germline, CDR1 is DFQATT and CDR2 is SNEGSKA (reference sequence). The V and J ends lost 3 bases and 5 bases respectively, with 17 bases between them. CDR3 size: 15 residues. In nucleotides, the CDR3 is TGCAGTGCTAGTCGGGCCGGTCGGACCTATCAGCCCCAGCATTTT. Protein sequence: CSASRAGRTYQPQHF.

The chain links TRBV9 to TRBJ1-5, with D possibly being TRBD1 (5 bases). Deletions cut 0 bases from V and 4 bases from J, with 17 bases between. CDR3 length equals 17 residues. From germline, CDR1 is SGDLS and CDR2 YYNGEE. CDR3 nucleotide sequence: TGTGCCAGCAGCGTAGGTCCCAAAATCAGGGAAAATCAGCCCCAGCATTTT. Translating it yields CASSVGPKIRENQPQHF.

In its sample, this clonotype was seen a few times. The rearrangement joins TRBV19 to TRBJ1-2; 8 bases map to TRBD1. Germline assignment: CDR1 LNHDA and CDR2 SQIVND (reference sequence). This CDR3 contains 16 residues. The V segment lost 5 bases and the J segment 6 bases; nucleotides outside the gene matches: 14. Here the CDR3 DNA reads TGTGCCAGTAGTCCCGCCGGTCGTGCAGGGGGCCATGGCTACACCTTC. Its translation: CASSPAGRAGGHGYTF.

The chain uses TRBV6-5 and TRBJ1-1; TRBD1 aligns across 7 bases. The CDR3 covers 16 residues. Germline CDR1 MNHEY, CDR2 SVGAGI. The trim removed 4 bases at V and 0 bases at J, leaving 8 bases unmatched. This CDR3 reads CASSSPGGTVNTEAFF. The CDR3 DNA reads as TGTGCCAGCAGTTCTCCGGGGGGGACAGTGAACACTGAAGCTTTCTTT.

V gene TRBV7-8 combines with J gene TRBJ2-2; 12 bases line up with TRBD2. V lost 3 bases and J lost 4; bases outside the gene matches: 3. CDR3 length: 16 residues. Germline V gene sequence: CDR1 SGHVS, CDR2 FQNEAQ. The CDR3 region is CASSFTTSGSTGELFF. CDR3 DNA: TGTGCCAGCAGCTTTACGACTAGCGGGAGCACCGGGGAGCTGTTTTTT.

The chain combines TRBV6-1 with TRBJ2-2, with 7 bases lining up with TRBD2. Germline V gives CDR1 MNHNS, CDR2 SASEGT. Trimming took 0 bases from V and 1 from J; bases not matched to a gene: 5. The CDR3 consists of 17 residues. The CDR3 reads CASSEAWASGNTGELFF. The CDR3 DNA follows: TGTGCCAGCAGTGAAGCGTGGGCTAGCGGGAACACCGGGGAGCTGTTTTTT.

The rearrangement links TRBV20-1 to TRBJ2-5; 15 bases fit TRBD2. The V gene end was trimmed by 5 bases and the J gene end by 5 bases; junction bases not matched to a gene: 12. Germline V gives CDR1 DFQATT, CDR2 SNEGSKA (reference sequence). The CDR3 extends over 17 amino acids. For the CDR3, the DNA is TGCAGTGCTGGACTAGCGGGAGGGCCAGGAATGGTGGAGACCCAGTACTTC. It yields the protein CSAGLAGGPGMVETQYF.

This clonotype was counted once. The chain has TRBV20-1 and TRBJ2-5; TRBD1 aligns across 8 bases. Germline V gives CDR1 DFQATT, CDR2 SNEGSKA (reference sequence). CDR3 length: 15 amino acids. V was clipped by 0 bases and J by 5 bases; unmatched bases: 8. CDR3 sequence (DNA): TGCAGTGCTAGAGAGTTGACAGGGGTAGGGGAGACCCAGTACTTC. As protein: CSARELTGVGETQYF.

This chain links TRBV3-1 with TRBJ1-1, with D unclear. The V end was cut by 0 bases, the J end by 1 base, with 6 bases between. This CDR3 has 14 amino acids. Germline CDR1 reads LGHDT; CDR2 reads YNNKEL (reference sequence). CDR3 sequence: CASSQEGKNTEAFF. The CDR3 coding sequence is TGTGCCAGCAGCCAAGAGGGGAAGAACACTGAAGCTTTCTTT.